The 26 T cell receptor beta chains presented below share a single source sample, sequenced in a study of T cell clonotyping in hematopoietic cell transplantation. Measured with immunoSEQ multiplex PCR; TCRdb has only the in-frame clones, and not every one. This table has some 30,000 clones, more than 60% appearing once. The time point here: recipient sample about 28 days before transplant, after cytoreduction. Specimen: peripheral blood mononuclear cells, collected before stem cell transplant. The receptors here all came from a woman aged 25 to 39 with chronic myeloid leukemia. Some clones in this sample may be carry-over from other donors' samples.

V gene TRBV11-2 combines with J gene TRBJ1-1; D remains ambiguous. Germline values: CDR1 SGHAT, CDR2 FQNNGV. CDR3 length: 13 amino acids. V was shortened by 5 bases and J by 1 base, with 8 bases between the two germline ends. The CDR3 spells CASSPYKNTEAFF. CDR3 sequence (DNA): TGTGCCAGCAGCCCCTACAAGAACACTGAAGCTTTCTTT.

The rearrangement joins TRBV4-3 to TRBJ2-6; D is undetermined. The CDR3 spans 18 residues. Germline V gives CDR1 LGHNA, CDR2 YSLEER. V was clipped by 2 bases and J by 0 bases, with 14 bases between them. This CDR3 is CASSQSVTLGSGANVLTF. CDR3 bases: TGCGCCAGCAGCCAATCGGTCACCCTAGGCTCTGGGGCCAACGTCCTGACTTTC.

This CDR3 reads CSVEGVGNTEAFF. CDR3 coding DNA: TGCAGCGTTGAGGGAGTAGGGAACACTGAAGCTTTCTTT. This chain connects TRBV29-1 to TRBJ1-1; D is unclear. The CDR3 spans 13 residues. V was cut by 3 bases and J by 1 base, with 9 bases left in between. Germline values: CDR1 SQVTM, CDR2 ANQGSEA. The variable domain in full, with the rest retrieved from reference TRBV29-1 and TRBJ1-1, is SAVISQKPSRDICQRGTSLTIQCQVDSQVTMMFWYRQQPGQSLTLIATANQGSEATYESGFVIDKFPISRPNLTFSTLTVSNMSPEDSSIYLCSVEGVGNTEAFFGQGTRLTVV.

This clone was counted only a few times. The chain has TRBV2 and TRBJ1-6; a possible D gene is TRBD1 (6 bases). V was clipped by 4 bases and J by 10 bases, with 11 bases between them. CDR1 is SNHLY and CDR2 is FYNNEI in the germline V gene. This CDR3 has 13 residues. CDR3 amino acids: CASSVGGKSPLHF. The CDR3 region has the DNA TGTGCCAGCAGTGTAGGGGGAAAGTCACCCCTCCACTTT.

V usage is TRBV30 and J usage is TRBJ1-2; D gene uncertain. The CDR3 contains 12 residues. V lost 4 bases to trimming and J lost 8 bases, with 14 bases between them. Germline lookup yields CDR1 GTSNPN and CDR2 SVGIG (reference sequence). CDR3 amino acids: CAWILGPEGYTF. DNA of the CDR3: TGTGCCTGGATTCTTGGGCCGGAGGGCTACACCTTC.

The chain combines TRBV4-2 with TRBJ1-1, with D perhaps TRBD1 (5 bases). CDR3 length equals 15 residues. Germline V gene sequence: CDR1 LGHNA, CDR2 YNFKEQ. V lost 4 bases and J 1 base, leaving 13 bases between the germline ends. The CDR3 sequence: CASSRETAPNTEAFF. Here the CDR3 DNA reads TGTGCCAGCAGCCGAGAGACAGCCCCGAACACTGAAGCTTTCTTT.

The chain recombines TRBV9 with TRBJ2-3, with 7 positions matching TRBD2. The germline V gene has CDR1 SGDLS and CDR2 YYNGEE. Trimming cost V 2 bases and J 0 bases; bases outside gene matches: 15. The CDR3 has 19 residues. In nucleotides, the CDR3 is TGTGCCAGCAGCGTTCTCGGCGGGGGTGGGACGAGAAGCACAGATACGCAGTATTTT. It yields the protein CASSVLGGGGTRSTDTQYF. Full variable domain (remainder filled in from reference TRBV9 and TRBJ2-3): DSGVTQTPKHLITATGQRVTLRCSPRSGDLSVYWYQQSLDQGLQFLIQYYNGEERAKGNILERFSAQQFPDLHSELNLSSLELGDSALYFCASSVLGGGGTRSTDTQYFGPGTRLTVL.

This clone was seen a handful of times. The rearrangement uses TRBV6-5 and TRBJ1-1, with unresolved D. Germline V CDR1 and CDR2: MNHEY, SVGAGI. The length of the CDR3 is 12 residues. Trimming removed 7 bases at V and 7 bases at J, with 13 bases between. In DNA form, the CDR3 reads TGTGCCAGCAACACCCCCCGGGGTGAAGCTTTCTTT. Its protein is CASNTPRGEAFF.

This chain uses TRBV19 with TRBJ1-2; 9 bases align to TRBD1. Germline V lookup: CDR1 LNHDA, CDR2 SQIVND (reference sequence). The CDR3 sequence is 19 residues long. J lost 5 bases, V lost 8 bases, and 24 bases had no gene match. CDR3 sequence reads: CASAPGTGTGMGLRYGYTF. In nucleotides, the CDR3 is TGTGCCAGTGCCCCCGGGACCGGGACAGGGATGGGTCTTAGGTATGGCTACACCTTC.

The chain couples TRBV5-1 to TRBJ1-2; no reliable D call. The CDR3 has 11 residues. V was cut by 5 bases and J by 3 bases, with 5 bases left in between. CDR1 is SGHRS and CDR2 is YFSETQ in the germline V gene. The CDR3 DNA is TGCGCCAGCAGTACAGACTATGGCTACACCTTC. It yields the protein CASSTDYGYTF.

The chain combines TRBV14 with TRBJ2-1, with D maybe TRBD1 (6 bases). V lost 3 bases and J lost 10, with 19 bases in between. The CDR3 sequence is 15 residues long. CDR1 and CDR2 (germline): SGHDN, FVKESK. CDR3: CASSQGAYLLGEQFF. The CDR3 nucleotides read TGTGCCAGCAGCCAGGGGGCCTACCTTCTTGGGGAGCAGTTCTTC.

The gene calls are TRBV29-1 and TRBJ1-5; D is ambiguous. Germline CDR1 SQVTM, CDR2 ANQGSEA. This CDR3 has 12 residues. The ends were cut back, 4 bases at V and 4 bases at J, with 8 bases in the middle. CDR3 nucleotides: TGCAGCGTTGGAGTTGGTAATCAGCCCCAGCATTTT. The encoded protein is CSVGVGNQPQHF.

The rearrangement joins TRBV10-1 to TRBJ2-7; TRBD1 or TRBD2 may be the D gene (5 bases each). The CDR3 totals 15 residues. V was pared by 4 bases and J by 0 bases, with 13 bases between. Germline CDR1 and CDR2: WNHNN and SYGVQD (reference sequence). The CDR3 here is CASSGSGTNSYEQYV. The CDR3 DNA follows: TGCGCCAGCAGTGGATCAGGGACCAACTCCTACGAGCAGTACGTC.

Details on this clone: A read error may account for a junction end that differs from germline. This chain links TRBV7-7 with TRBJ2-5; 12 nucleotides align to TRBD2. The CDR3 sequence is 15 residues long. Germline V CDR1 and CDR2: SSHAT, FNYEAQ (reference sequence). The CDR3 nucleotides read TGTGCTAGCAGCCGGACTAGCGGGGAACAAGAGACCCAGTACTTC. Translation gives CASSRTSGEQETQYF.

This chain connects TRBV2 to TRBJ1-1; 7 bases are a match to TRBD1. Germline V lookup: CDR1 SNHLY, CDR2 FYNNEI. Trimming cost V 0 bases and J 9 bases; bases outside gene matches: 10. CDR3 size: 15 residues. DNA of the CDR3: TGTGCCAGCAGTGAAGCGCTTCGTCGGGGACAGAAAGCTTTCTTT. Translated: CASSEALRRGQKAFF. The full variable domain, its missing parts supplied by reference TRBV2 and TRBJ1-1, is EPEVTQTPSHQVTQMGQEVILRCVPISNHLYFYWYRQILGQKVEFLVSFYNNEISEKSEIFDDQFSVERPDGSNFTLKIRSTKLEDSAMYFCASSEALRRGQKAFFGQGTRLTVV.

The genes are TRBV4-3 and TRBJ2-3, with a tentative D call TRBD1 (6 bases). V lost 1 base, J lost 2 bases, and 7 bases lay in between. The CDR3 runs to 14 residues. Germline loops: CDR1 LGHNA, CDR2 YSLEER. The CDR3, as DNA: TGCGCCAGCAGCCAAGGGGGGCCCACAGATACGCAGTATTTT. Its protein product is CASSQGGPTDTQYF.

Here the CDR3 reads CASSIRGGEGQPQHF. DNA of the CDR3: TGTGCCAGTAGTATCCGAGGGGGGGAAGGTCAGCCCCAGCATTTT. This rearrangement joins TRBV19 to TRBJ1-5, with D maybe TRBD1 (6 bases). The V gene lost 3 bases and the J gene lost 6 bases, with 15 bases spanning the gap. The germline CDR1 and CDR2 sequences are LNHDA and SQIVND (reference sequence). The CDR3 has 15 amino acids.

This chain links TRBV6-6 with TRBJ2-1, with D unresolved. Germline V gene data show CDR1 as MNHNY and CDR2 as SVGAGI (reference sequence). The length of the CDR3 is 11 residues. V was shortened by 5 bases and J by 4 bases, with 3 bases between the two germline ends. Here the CDR3 reads CASSQYNEQFF. CDR3 sequence (DNA): TGTGCCAGCAGTCAGTACAATGAGCAGTTCTTC.

V gene TRBV4-1 combines with J gene TRBJ1-4; D perhaps matches TRBD1 (6 bases). This CDR3 comprises 15 residues. The V end lost 8 bases, the J end lost 8 bases, and 21 bases lay between the germline ends. The germline V gene has CDR1 MGHRA and CDR2 YSYEKL. The CDR3 loop is CASSRRGERGEKLFF. CDR3 nucleotide sequence: TGCGCCAGCTCTAGAAGGGGGGAACGGGGGGAAAAACTGTTTTTT.

The V call is TRBV30, the J call TRBJ1-5; D is undetermined. The V end was cut by 0 bases, the J end by 5 bases, with 8 bases between. This CDR3 contains 13 residues. Germline V gives CDR1 GTSNPN, CDR2 SVGIG (reference sequence). CDR3 amino acids: CAWSVHPDQPQHF. The CDR3 bases are TGTGCCTGGAGTGTCCATCCCGATCAGCCCCAGCATTTT.

DNA of the CDR3: TGTGCCAGCAGTCTTGCCGGGACTAGCGGGGTAGGGACCGGGGAGCTGTTTTTT. Its protein is CASSLAGTSGVGTGELFF. J is TRBJ2-2 and V is TRBV4-2, with 13 bases aligning to TRBD2. Trimming removed 6 bases from V and 5 bases from J; junction bases left unmatched: 12. In germline, CDR1 is LGHNA, CDR2 YNFKEQ. This CDR3 has 18 residues.

CDR3 in DNA: TGTGCCATCAGTGACACAGGGTTTGGGAACACTGAAGCTTTCTTT. Its translation: CAISDTGFGNTEAFF. V and J are TRBV10-3 and TRBJ1-1, with D possibly matching TRBD1 (6 bases). The CDR3 runs to 15 residues. Germline CDR1 ENHRY, CDR2 SYGVKD. V lost 3 bases, J lost 1 base, and 12 bases lay in between.

The rearrangement joins TRBV19 to TRBJ2-1, with D possibly called TRBD1 or TRBD2 (5 bases each). CDR3 length: 16 residues. Trimming removed 4 bases at V and 10 bases at J, with 23 bases between. Germline lookup yields CDR1 LNHDA and CDR2 SQIVND (reference sequence). CDR3 in amino acids: CASSRVIGAMAPEQFF. For the CDR3, the DNA is TGTGCCAGTAGTAGGGTTATCGGGGCCATGGCGCCCGAGCAGTTCTTC.

This clone was seen only once. The gene calls are TRBV6-1 and TRBJ2-2, with TRBD2 matching 8 bases. Per germline, CDR1 MNHNS and CDR2 SASEGT. The CDR3 consists of 13 residues. Trimming removed 10 bases from V and 9 bases from J; junction bases left unmatched: 10. In nucleotides, the CDR3 is TGTGCCACTTTAAGCGGGGGAAGCCGGGAGCTGTTTTTT. Encoded protein: CATLSGGSRELFF.

The gene calls are TRBV29-1 and TRBJ1-2, with a weak D call TRBD1 (5 bases). This CDR3 is 12 amino acids long. Germline V lookup: CDR1 SQVTM, CDR2 ANQGSEA. V dropped 6 bases and J dropped 4 bases, with 12 bases sitting between them. The CDR3: CSVDQGVYGYTF. The CDR3 region has the DNA TGCAGCGTCGATCAGGGCGTCTATGGCTACACCTTC.

The CDR3 coding sequence is TGTGCCATCAGTGAGGCACAGGGGGTGGGTGGCTACACCTTC. It specifies CAISEAQGVGGYTF. The chain carries TRBV10-3 and TRBJ1-2; 8 positions agree with TRBD1. V lost 2 bases and J lost 7; bases outside the gene matches: 6. The germline CDR1 and CDR2 sequences are ENHRY and SYGVKD. This CDR3 is 14 amino acids long.